The 26 T cell receptor beta chains below come from one sample, sequenced in a study of blood T cell repertoires in COVID-19. Clones were sequenced by immunoSEQ multiplex PCR, and TCRdb holds only the in-frame ones, with some missing. The sample includes 200,000 to 300,000 clones, about 87% of them seen just once. Sequenced input: peripheral blood. The receptor set was obtained from a human donor in a cohort sampled during active COVID-19.

V usage is TRBV4-3 and J usage is TRBJ2-1; tentative D call: TRBD2 (5 bases). Germline V lookup: CDR1 LGHNA, CDR2 YSLEER. The CDR3 sequence is 14 residues long. V was clipped by 2 bases and J by 10 bases, with 15 bases between them. The CDR3 sequence is CASSQRYGGGEQFF. CDR3 in DNA: TGCGCCAGCAGCCAACGTTACGGTGGAGGAGAGCAGTTCTTC.

V is TRBV19 and J is TRBJ2-7; TRBD1 is a possible D gene (7 bases). V gave up 4 bases and J gave up 6 bases, with 19 bases separating them. Germline V gene lookup returns CDR1 LNHDA and CDR2 SQIVND (reference sequence). This CDR3 region has 15 residues. This chain's CDR3 is CASSTLEDRRAEQYF. Written as DNA, the CDR3 is TGTGCCAGTAGTACCCTAGAGGACAGGAGGGCCGAGCAGTACTTC.

This clone occurred once. J is TRBJ1-5 and V is TRBV10-1, with a weak D call TRBD1 (5 bases). Trimming took 0 bases from V and 14 from J, leaving 14 bases between them. Germline loops: CDR1 WNHNN, CDR2 SYGVQD (reference sequence). This CDR3 is 13 amino acids long. CDR3 loop: CASSESLGLQEHF. The CDR3 nucleotides read TGCGCCAGCAGTGAGTCCCTCGGTTTACAGGAGCATTTT.

The chain couples TRBV11-2 to TRBJ2-6, with 10 bases matching TRBD1. V gave up 5 bases and J gave up 4 bases; unmatched junction bases: 11. The CDR3 is 18 residues long. Germline-derived CDR1 and CDR2 are SGHAT and FQNNGV. CDR3 in amino acids: CASSRQGAGAPGANVLTF. CDR3 DNA: TGTGCCAGCAGCAGACAGGGGGCCGGGGCCCCCGGGGCCAACGTCCTGACTTTC.

CDR3 in amino acids: CASSPIPGQTSSGNTIYF. DNA of the CDR3: TGTGCCAGCTCACCGATCCCGGGACAGACAAGCTCTGGAAACACCATATATTTT. The chain couples TRBV18 to TRBJ1-3; TRBD1 matches at 7 bases. The CDR3 runs 18 residues. Germline assignment: CDR1 KGHSH and CDR2 LQKENI. Trimming cost V 3 bases and J 0 bases; bases outside gene matches: 11. The variable domain in full, with the rest retrieved from reference TRBV18 and TRBJ1-3, is NAGVMQNPRHLVRRRGQEARLRCSPMKGHSHVYWYRQLPEEGLKFMVYLQKENIIDESGMPKERFSAEFPKEGPSILRIQQVVRGDSAAYFCASSPIPGQTSSGNTIYFGEGSWLTVV.

The chain carries TRBV24-1 and TRBJ2-3; 10 bases line up with TRBD2. With 3 bases clipped from V and 6 bases from J, the junction kept 11 bases outside the gene matches. The germline CDR1 and CDR2 sequences are KGHDR and SFDVKD. The CDR3 is 17 residues long. The CDR3 DNA sequence: TGTGCCACCAGTGATGCGGGGGCTAGCGGGAGCTTCGATACGCAGTATTTT. Amino acid sequence: CATSDAGASGSFDTQYF.

This chain links TRBV5-1 with TRBJ1-1; a weak D match, TRBD1 (6 bases). The germline V gene has CDR1 SGHRS and CDR2 YFSETQ. V lost 1 base and J lost 4, with 11 bases in between. This CDR3 spans 14 amino acids. CDR3 bases: TGCGCCAGCAGCTTGTCAGGGGCTCGCACTGAAGCTTTCTTT. It codes for CASSLSGARTEAFF.

The rearrangement uses TRBV28 and TRBJ2-7, with D possibly TRBD1 on 5 matching bases. Germline-derived CDR1 and CDR2 are MDHEN and SYDVKM. V was trimmed by 1 base and J by 1 base, leaving 11 bases between them. CDR3 size: 15 residues. In nucleotides, the CDR3 is TGTGCCAGCAGTTTATTATCAGGGCTTTCCTACGAGCAGTACTTC. Protein sequence: CASSLLSGLSYEQYF.

This clone was counted a single time. The chain is built from TRBV5-1 and TRBJ2-7; no firm D call. CDR1 and CDR2 (germline): SGHRS, YFSETQ. The CDR3 has 13 amino acids. V lost 1 base to trimming and J lost 5 bases, with 10 bases between them. As DNA, the CDR3 is TGCGCCAGCAGCTTGTTAGAGGTTGACGAGCAGTACTTC. This sequence encodes CASSLLEVDEQYF.

V is TRBV7-2 and J is TRBJ2-1; 10 nucleotides line up with TRBD2. The CDR3 is 16 residues long. V shed 1 base and J 8 bases; nucleotides not matched to a gene: 8. CDR1 SGHTA and CDR2 FQGNSA come from the germline V gene. CDR3 sequence (DNA): TGTGCCAGCAGCTTAGAAGCGGGGGGGCCTTTGGATGAGCAGTTCTTC. Translation gives CASSLEAGGPLDEQFF.

This sequence joins TRBV11-3 and TRBJ2-3; the D is unclear. Trimming left V 8 bases short and J 1 base short, with 10 bases between. CDR3 length: 13 residues. The germline gives CDR1 SGHNT, CDR2 YENEEA. The CDR3 region has the DNA TGTGCCAGCGGCCTTGGCCGCACAGATACGCAGTATTTT. Protein sequence: CASGLGRTDTQYF.

This clone was picked up one time. CDR3 sequence reads: CAISVGNEQFF. Here the CDR3 DNA reads TGTGCCATCAGCGTCGGCAATGAGCAGTTCTTC. The gene calls are TRBV10-3 and TRBJ2-1; D is uncertain. Germline loops: CDR1 ENHRY, CDR2 SYGVKD. The CDR3 length is 11 residues. Trimming removed 6 bases at V and 6 bases at J, with 6 bases between.

The rearrangement uses TRBV6-5 and TRBJ1-1; 8 bases match TRBD1. J gave up 5 bases and V 6 bases, and 8 bases lay outside the gene matches. CDR3 length: 14 residues. CDR1 and CDR2 from the germline V gene are MNHEY and SVGAGI. In nucleotides, the CDR3 is TGTGCCAGCAGGATCAGGGGGCGGGAAACTGAAGCTTTCTTT. Its translation: CASRIRGRETEAFF.

This chain joins TRBV27 and TRBJ1-1, with TRBD1 matching over 7 bases. This CDR3 has 12 residues. The V and J ends lost 6 bases and 8 bases, in that order; junction bases with no gene match: 6. Germline V gene sequence: CDR1 MNHEY, CDR2 SMNVEV (reference sequence). CDR3 DNA sequence: TGTGCCAGCAGCAAATTGACAGGGGAAGCTTTCTTT. It translates to CASSKLTGEAFF.

The chain carries TRBV6-5 and TRBJ2-3; D might be TRBD2 (5 bases). CDR1 is MNHEY and CDR2 is SVGAGI in the germline V gene. Trimming left V 7 bases short and J 1 base short, with 15 bases between. The CDR3 spans 15 residues. The chain's CDR3 is CASIHIQRGTDTQYF. Here the CDR3 DNA reads TGTGCCAGCATCCACATCCAGAGGGGCACAGATACGCAGTATTTT.

This sequence joins TRBV18 and TRBJ2-2; D unclear. The CDR3 length is 17 residues. The germline V gene has CDR1 KGHSH and CDR2 LQKENI. V lost 0 bases and J 0 bases, leaving 11 bases between the germline ends. In nucleotides, the CDR3 is TGTGCCAGCTCACCACCGTCCCAGGCCCCGAACACCGGGGAGCTGTTTTTT. Protein: CASSPPSQAPNTGELFF.

The J gene is TRBJ2-3, the V gene TRBV6-2 or TRBV6-3; D not certain. Trimming shortened V by 6 bases and J by 6 bases, and 13 bases separated the two germline ends. This CDR3 has 13 amino acids. Germline values: CDR1 MNHEY, CDR2 SVGEGT. The CDR3 DNA is TGTGCCAGCAGCCTCTATGTCCTGGATACGCAGTATTTT. It is translated as CASSLYVLDTQYF.

CDR3 sequence reads: CASSESFGNQPQHF. The DNA for the CDR3 is TGTGCCAGCAGTGAATCCTTCGGCAATCAGCCCCAGCATTTT. The gene calls are TRBV6-1 and TRBJ1-5, with D unresolved. Germline CDR1 is MNHNS and CDR2 is SASEGT. Trimming left V 2 bases short and J 2 bases short, with 7 bases between. The CDR3 totals 14 residues.

The chain is built from TRBV6-5 and TRBJ2-2; D may be TRBD2 (7 bases). V lost 6 bases and J 7 bases, leaving 18 bases between the germline ends. Looked up from germline, CDR1 is MNHEY and CDR2 is SVGAGI. The CDR3 is made up of 15 amino acids. CDR3 protein: CASRTIGGPGGELFF. The CDR3 DNA reads TGTGCCAGCAGAACAATCGGGGGGCCAGGCGGGGAGCTGTTTTTT.

The chain couples TRBV2 to TRBJ2-1, with 11 bases lining up with TRBD2. V gave up 6 bases and J gave up 7 bases; unmatched junction bases: 8. Germline-derived CDR1 and CDR2 are SNHLY and FYNNEI. The CDR3 consists of 15 residues. The DNA for the CDR3 is TGTGCCAGCAGAGTAGCGGGAGGGGTTCGGAATGAGCAGTTCTTC. The encoded protein is CASRVAGGVRNEQFF.

This clone was observed many times. The genes are TRBV12-3 or TRBV12-4 and TRBJ1-2; D is ambiguous. The CDR3 length is 13 residues. Trimming pared 3 bases from V and 2 bases from J, leaving 7 bases between. The CDR3 reads CASSLNGNYGYTF. CDR3 nucleotides: TGTGCCAGCAGTTTGAACGGGAACTATGGCTACACCTTC.

This clone was seen just once. This chain links TRBV6-5 with TRBJ2-2; maybe TRBD2 (7 bases). The germline CDR1 and CDR2 sequences are MNHEY and SVGAGI. The V end lost 4 bases, the J end lost 1 base, and 10 bases lay between the germline ends. The CDR3 contains 15 residues. The CDR3 loop reads CASSSGGLNTGELFF. CDR3 DNA: TGTGCCAGCAGTTCCGGGGGGCTGAACACCGGGGAGCTGTTTTTT.

The V and J genes are TRBV3-1 (or the pseudogene TRBV3-2) and TRBJ2-5; D unclear. Looked up from germline, CDR1 is LGHDT and CDR2 is YNNKEL (reference sequence). This CDR3 is 18 amino acids long. Trimming removed 2 bases at V and 1 base at J, with 20 bases between. In nucleotides, the CDR3 is TGTGCCAGCAGCCAATCCCTGCGGCCCCGGAAAATCCAAGAGACCCAGTACTTC. The encoded protein is CASSQSLRPRKIQETQYF.

Worth noting for this clone: The identical CDR3 is also encoded by other nucleotide sequences in the sample. The rearrangement uses TRBV19 and TRBJ2-1; 11 nucleotides line up with TRBD2. The junction had 4 bases not matched to a gene; V was cut back by 8 bases and J by 4 bases. CDR1 is LNHDA and CDR2 is SQIVND in the germline V gene (reference sequence). The CDR3 spans 14 residues. CDR3 in amino acids: CASSGTSGYNEQFF. CDR3 nucleotides: TGTGCCAGTTCCGGGACTAGCGGTTACAATGAGCAGTTCTTC.

The genes are TRBV5-4 and TRBJ2-1; weak D call: TRBD2 (5 bases). Germline loops: CDR1 SGHNT, CDR2 YYREEE (reference sequence). CDR3 size: 15 residues. Trimming removed 0 bases at V and 2 bases at J, with 9 bases between. DNA of the CDR3: TGTGCCAGCAGCTTGGCCGGGAAAACCTACAATGAGCAGTTCTTC. As protein: CASSLAGKTYNEQFF.

This clone occurred once. The chain combines TRBV6-6 with TRBJ1-6; 7 positions match TRBD1. Per the germline V gene, CDR1 is MNHNY and CDR2 is SVGAGI (reference sequence). J was trimmed by 7 bases and V by 6 bases; bases with no gene match: 6. This CDR3 has 14 residues. The CDR3 nucleotides read TGTGCCAGCAGCGATGGGACAGTCAATTCACCCCTCCACTTT. It specifies CASSDGTVNSPLHF.